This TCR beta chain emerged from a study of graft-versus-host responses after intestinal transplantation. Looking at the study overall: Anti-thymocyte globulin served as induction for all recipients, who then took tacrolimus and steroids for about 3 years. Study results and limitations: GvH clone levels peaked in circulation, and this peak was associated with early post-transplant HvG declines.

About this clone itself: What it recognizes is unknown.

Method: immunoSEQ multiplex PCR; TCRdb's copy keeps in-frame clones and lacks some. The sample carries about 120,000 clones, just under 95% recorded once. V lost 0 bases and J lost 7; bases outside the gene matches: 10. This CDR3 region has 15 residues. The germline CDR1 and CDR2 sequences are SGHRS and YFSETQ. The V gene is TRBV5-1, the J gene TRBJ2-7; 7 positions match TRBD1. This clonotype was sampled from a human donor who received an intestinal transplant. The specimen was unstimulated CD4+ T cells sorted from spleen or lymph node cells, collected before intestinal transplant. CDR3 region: CASSLGSYRGEEQYF. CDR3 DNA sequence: TGCGCCAGCAGCTTGGGGTCCTACAGGGGTGAAGAGCAGTACTTC. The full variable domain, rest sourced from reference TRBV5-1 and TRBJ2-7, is KAGVTQTPRYLIKTRGQQVTLSCSPISGHRSVSWYQQTPGQGLQFLFEYFSETQRNKGNFPGRFSGRQFSNSRSEMNVSTLELGDSALYLCASSLGSYRGEEQYFGPGTRLTVT.